Following are 22 T cell receptor beta chains from one sample sequenced in a study of blood T cell repertoires in COVID-19. This table comes from immunoSEQ multiplex PCR, and its TCRdb copy is limited to in-frame clones, with some not included. The table has 70,000 or so clones, more than 75% seen once. The sequencing input was peripheral blood. The source is a man between 65 and 85 years old with active or convalescent COVID-19.

J is TRBJ2-7 and V is TRBV6-5; TRBD2 aligns across 11 bases. Germline-derived CDR1 and CDR2 are MNHEY and SVGAGI. CDR3 length: 15 amino acids. The ends lost 7 bases at V and 1 base at J; junction bases unmatched: 6. This CDR3 is CASTTGLAVSYEQYF. Here the CDR3 DNA reads TGTGCCAGCACCACGGGACTAGCGGTTTCCTACGAGCAGTACTTC.

The chain employs TRBV5-8 and TRBJ2-7; a weak D match, TRBD1 (6 bases). This CDR3 contains 13 residues. CDR1 SGHTS and CDR2 YDEGEE come from the germline V gene. V lost 5 bases to trimming and J lost 1 base, with 10 bases between them. CDR3 bases: TGTGCCAGCAGTCGACAGGAGTCCTACGAGCAGTACTTC. Amino acids: CASSRQESYEQYF.

This chain links TRBV5-5 with TRBJ2-5; D is undetermined. This CDR3 spans 13 amino acids. CDR1 and CDR2 (germline): SGHKS, YYEKEE (reference sequence). Trimming took off 2 bases at V and 5 bases at J, with 10 bases between the two ends. The CDR3 spells CASSLIVAETQYF. The CDR3 nucleotides are TGTGCCAGCAGCTTAATTGTCGCGGAGACCCAGTACTTC.

This chain joins TRBV5-1 and TRBJ2-5; 11 bases line up with TRBD1. Unmatched junction bases numbered 10, after V lost 4 bases and J lost 5 bases. This CDR3 contains 16 residues. CDR1 is SGHRS, CDR2 YFSETQ, per germline. CDR3 coding DNA: TGCGCCAGCAGCCCCCGGACAGGGGGCTCCGAGGAGACCCAGTACTTC. Protein: CASSPRTGGSEETQYF.

The CDR3 coding sequence is TGTGCCAGCAGTGAAGTAACGAGTCAGGACACCATATATTTT. Amino acid sequence: CASSEVTSQDTIYF. This chain connects TRBV6-1 to TRBJ1-3, with D uncertain. Germline CDR1 reads MNHNS; CDR2 reads SASEGT. This CDR3 comprises 14 residues. V lost 1 base and J 8 bases, leaving 12 bases between the germline ends.

The chain joins TRBV19 to TRBJ2-5; D may be TRBD1 (6 bases). The CDR3 is 15 amino acids. Deletions cut 5 bases from V and 5 bases from J, with 18 bases between. CDR1 is LNHDA and CDR2 is SQIVND in the germline V gene (reference sequence). DNA for the CDR3: TGTGCCAGTAGTCAGGGGTTTGGGTTCAGGGAGACCCAGTACTTC. As protein: CASSQGFGFRETQYF.

This clone was recorded only once. The gene calls are TRBV6-6 and TRBJ1-1, with D perhaps matching TRBD1 (6 bases). Germline V lookup: CDR1 MNHNY, CDR2 SVGAGI (reference sequence). The CDR3 loop spans 18 amino acids. Between the trimmed V and J ends, which lost 5 bases and 10 bases, there was a span of 32 bases. CDR3 DNA: TGTGCCAGCAGTCCCGGGACACGGCTATACCTCACGGGCGGAGGAGCTTTCTTT. Its translation: CASSPGTRLYLTGGGAFF.

The chain has TRBV15 and TRBJ2-5, with TRBD2 matching over 9 bases. Germline V gives CDR1 LNHNV, CDR2 YYDKDF (reference sequence). CDR3 length: 16 amino acids. Unmatched junction bases numbered 6, after V lost 1 base and J lost 3 bases. This chain's CDR3 is CATSRGLAGEKETQYF. CDR3 in DNA: TGTGCCACCAGCAGAGGCTTAGCGGGAGAAAAAGAGACCCAGTACTTC.

The V call is TRBV30, the J call TRBJ2-6, with a tentative D call TRBD1 (6 bases). The CDR3 sequence is 17 residues long. CDR1 and CDR2 (germline): GTSNPN, SVGIG (reference sequence). V was clipped by 6 bases and J by 0 bases, with 18 bases between them. In DNA form, the CDR3 reads TGTGCCTGCAAGACAGGACTCACTAACTCTGGGGCCAACGTCCTGACTTTC. Its protein is CACKTGLTNSGANVLTF.

The chain has TRBV18 and TRBJ2-2, with 9 bases matching TRBD1. In germline, CDR1 is KGHSH, CDR2 LQKENI. This CDR3 region has 18 residues. The junction had 9 bases not matched to a gene; V was cut back by 0 bases and J by 4 bases. This CDR3 is CASSPPPGTGRSTGELFF. The CDR3 bases are TGTGCCAGCTCACCACCCCCCGGGACAGGGAGGAGCACCGGGGAGCTGTTTTTT.

This chain joins TRBV28 and TRBJ1-5, with 7 bases lining up with TRBD1. The V segment lost 6 bases and the J segment 3 bases; nucleotides outside the gene matches: 8. Germline CDR1 MDHEN, CDR2 SYDVKM. CDR3 length: 15 residues. The CDR3 spells CASSRRDSLNQPQHF. CDR3 bases: TGTGCCAGCAGCCGCCGGGACAGCCTCAATCAGCCCCAGCATTTT. The full variable domain, with the rest looked up from reference TRBV28 and TRBJ1-5, is DVKVTQSSRYLVKRTGEKVFLECVQDMDHENMFWYRQDPGLGLRLIYFSYDVKMKEKGDIPEGYSVSREKKERFSLILESASTNQTSMYLCASSRRDSLNQPQHFGDGTRLSIL.

The V call is TRBV2, the J call TRBJ1-1; unclear D gene. Trimming cost V 2 bases and J 5 bases, with 21 bases left between them. The CDR3 totals 17 residues. In germline, CDR1 is SNHLY, CDR2 FYNNEI. The CDR3 region is CASSERNIGAGKTEAFF. The CDR3 DNA sequence: TGTGCCAGCAGTGAAAGAAATATTGGAGCGGGTAAAACTGAAGCTTTCTTT.

This clone has only a few counts. The rearrangement joins TRBV4-1 to TRBJ1-1; 12 bases map to TRBD1. Germline CDR1 is MGHRA and CDR2 is YSYEKL. After removal of 2 bases from V and 11 bases from J, the junction contained 6 bases not matched to a gene. The CDR3 spans 14 residues. The DNA for the CDR3 is TGCGCCAGCAGCCAACAGGGACAGGGGGCTCGTGCTTTCTTT. Its translation: CASSQQGQGARAFF.

This chain links TRBV21-1 with TRBJ2-2; TRBD1, as called in the table, went unchecked against the DNA. TRBV21-1 is noted as a pseudogene. The CDR3 consists of 12 residues. CDR3 DNA sequence: TGTGCCAGTCCACATCCTTTCGGGGAGCTGTTTTTT. Translating gives CASPHPFGELFF.

This chain joins TRBV28 and TRBJ2-2; maybe TRBD2 (6 bases). CDR1 is MDHEN, CDR2 SYDVKM, per germline. The CDR3 is made up of 14 amino acids. V lost 8 bases, J lost 2 bases, and 12 bases lay in between. The CDR3 bases are TGTGCCAGCCTCCGGGACTTTAACACCGGGGAGCTGTTTTTT. The encoded protein is CASLRDFNTGELFF.

The chain links TRBV30 to TRBJ1-1; 8 bases are a match to TRBD1. Germline V lookup: CDR1 GTSNPN, CDR2 SVGIG (reference sequence). This CDR3 has 14 residues. Trimming cost V 2 bases and J 1 base; bases outside gene matches: 3. The CDR3 spells CAWSTGTGNTEAFF. DNA for the CDR3: TGTGCCTGGAGTACCGGGACAGGGAACACTGAAGCTTTCTTT.

J is TRBJ2-5 and V is TRBV18, with a weak D call TRBD2 (6 bases). The V end was cut by 0 bases, the J end by 5 bases, with 13 bases between. Germline CDR1 is KGHSH and CDR2 is LQKENI. The CDR3 sequence is 15 residues long. This chain's CDR3 is CASSPPQEGGETQYF. CDR3 in DNA: TGTGCCAGCTCACCACCCCAGGAGGGTGGGGAGACCCAGTACTTC.

The rearrangement uses TRBV5-8 and TRBJ2-7; D is perhaps TRBD2 (6 bases). CDR1 is SGHTS and CDR2 is YDEGEE in the germline V gene. CDR3 size: 15 residues. The V gene lost 5 bases and the J gene lost 3 bases, with 18 bases spanning the gap. Here the CDR3 reads CASRSPGTGNYEQYF. The DNA for the CDR3 is TGTGCCAGCAGATCCCCCGGGACTGGTAACTACGAGCAGTACTTC. The full variable domain, in which reference TRBV5-8 and TRBJ2-7 provide the parts outside the CDR3, is EAGVTQSPTHLIKTRGQQATLRCSPISGHTSVYWYQQALGLGLQFLLWYDEGEERNRGNFPPRFSGRQFPNYSSELNVNALELEDSALYLCASRSPGTGNYEQYFGPGTRLTVT.

V usage is TRBV29-1 and J usage is TRBJ1-2; D might be TRBD1 (5 bases). V lost 1 base to trimming and J lost 4 bases, with 16 bases between them. From germline, CDR1 is SQVTM and CDR2 ANQGSEA. The CDR3 spans 15 residues. The CDR3 here is CSVEAPGLPGYGYTF. As DNA, the CDR3 is TGCAGCGTTGAAGCCCCGGGACTCCCCGGCTATGGCTACACCTTC.

This clone was seen a handful of times. J is TRBJ2-1 and V is TRBV15; 10 bases align to TRBD2. CDR1 is LNHNV, CDR2 YYDKDF, per germline (reference sequence). V dropped 3 bases and J dropped 7; count of bases not matched to a gene: 6. The CDR3 has 15 amino acids. CDR3 sequence (DNA): TGTGCCACCAGCAGTCTAGCGGGAGTCGAAAATGAGCAGTTCTTC. Residues: CATSSLAGVENEQFF.

The chain carries TRBV4-1 and TRBJ2-3; TRBD2 matches at 7 bases. Germline CDR1 is MGHRA and CDR2 is YSYEKL. The length of the CDR3 is 15 residues. Germline trimming cut 0 bases from V and 10 bases from J; bases unmatched to any gene: 10. The CDR3, as DNA: TGCGCCAGCAGCCAAGATAGGGGATGGGGAGGGTCGCAGTATTTT. It specifies CASSQDRGWGGSQYF.

The V and J genes are TRBV15 and TRBJ1-5, with a possible D match to TRBD1 (5 bases). The V gene lost 0 bases and the J gene lost 6 bases, with 12 bases spanning the gap. The CDR3 spans 15 residues. Germline V CDR1 and CDR2: LNHNV, YYDKDF (reference sequence). This chain's CDR3 is CATSRDLQVGQPQHF. CDR3 coding DNA: TGTGCCACCAGCAGAGATCTACAGGTGGGTCAGCCCCAGCATTTT. The full variable domain, in which reference TRBV15 and TRBJ1-5 provide the parts outside the CDR3, is DAMVIQNPRYQVTQFGKPVTLSCSQTLNHNVMYWYQQKSSQAPKLLFHYYDKDFNNEADTPDNFQSRRPNTSFCFLDIRSPGLGDTAMYLCATSRDLQVGQPQHFGDGTRLSIL.